Listed below are T cell receptor beta chains from one sample, sequenced in a study of blood T cells in healthy people across ages. MiXCR was run by TCRdb on the 5' RACE reads, yielding one entry per CDR3 protein. The sample includes hundreds of thousands of distinct CDR3 sequences, around 36% of them seen just once. The specimen was blood. These receptors were obtained from a man younger than 35 in good health. Both conserved end residues are part of each CDR3. D genes are given only for firm matches. Only part of the rows carry a size: once, few, many, or a class if the clone is expanded.

size: .; J: TRBJ2-5; V: TRBV11-2; D: TRBD2; DNA: TGTGCCAGCAGCCCGGGACTAGCGGAGGGTAGGGTGTACTTC; CDR3: CASSPGLAEGRVYF
size: few; J: TRBJ2-1; V: TRBV25-1; D: .; DNA: TGTGCCAGCAGTGAATCCATAGGGGAGCAGTTCTTC; CDR3: CASSESIGEQFF
size: .; J: TRBJ2-7; V: TRBV11-2; D: TRBD2; DNA: TGTGCCAGCAGCCCTCTCTCGCGGGGGGATGAGCAGTACTTC; CDR3: CASSPLSRGDEQYF
size: few; J: TRBJ1-6; V: TRBV3-1; D: TRBD1; DNA: TGTGCCAGCAGCCAGGACAGGGGTTCCTATAATTCACCCCTCCACTTT; CDR3: CASSQDRGSYNSPLHF
size: few; J: TRBJ1-6; V: TRBV6-2/TRBV6-3; D: .; DNA: TGCGCCAGCAGCCCGGGGAGAAATTCACCCCTCCACTTT; CDR3: CASSPGRNSPLHF
size: .; J: TRBJ2-5; V: TRBV27; D: .; DNA: TGTGCCAGCAGAGGGACTGGCATCGATGAGCAGTACTTC; CDR3: CASRGTGIDEQYF
size: .; J: TRBJ1-5; V: TRBV20-1; D: .; DNA: TGCAGTGCTAGGAGTCTACGGGATAGCAATCAGCCCCAGCATTTT; CDR3: CSARSLRDSNQPQHF
size: few; J: TRBJ2-1; V: TRBV19; D: TRBD2; DNA: TGTGCCTCTAGAAGGGACGGGGGGGATGAGCAGTTCTTC; CDR3: CASRRDGGDEQFF
size: many; J: TRBJ2-3; V: TRBV12-3/TRBV12-4; D: .; DNA: TGTGCCAGCAGTTTGCGGGTGGGGCGGGATACAGATACGCAGTATTTT; CDR3: CASSLRVGRDTDTQYF
size: .; J: TRBJ1-1; V: TRBV5-1; D: .; DNA: TGCGCCAGCAGCCCCCGAGTAGGGGATGTTACTGAAGCTTTCTTT; CDR3: CASSPRVGDVTEAFF
size: few; J: TRBJ2-5; V: TRBV5-1; D: TRBD2; DNA: TGCGCCAGCAGCTCAGTAGCGGGGCAAGAGACCCAGTACTTC; CDR3: CASSSVAGQETQYF
size: .; J: TRBJ2-7; V: TRBV18; D: TRBD2; DNA: TGTGCCAGCTCACCGGTAGTAGCGGGGGCATCCTACGAGCAGTACTTC; CDR3: CASSPVVAGASYEQYF
size: few; J: TRBJ2-5; V: TRBV20-1; D: TRBD1; DNA: TGCAGTGCTAACACCAGGGACAGGGCCCAAGAGACCCAGTACTTC; CDR3: CSANTRDRAQETQYF
size: few; J: TRBJ1-2; V: TRBV12-3/TRBV12-4; D: .; DNA: TGTGCCAGCAGCGGACGGAACTATGGCTACACCTTC; CDR3: CASSGRNYGYTF
size: many; J: TRBJ2-1; V: TRBV20-1; D: .; DNA: TGCAGTGCTATCCCGGGACTGGGCTACAATGAGCAGTTCTTC; CDR3: CSAIPGLGYNEQFF
size: .; J: TRBJ2-4; V: TRBV21-1; D: .; DNA: TGTGCCAGCAGCAAAGCGCATATGGAATCCAAAAACATTCAGTACTTC; CDR3: CASSKAHMESKNIQYF
size: .; J: TRBJ1-1; V: TRBV5-1; D: .; DNA: TGCGCCAGCAGCTTGACCCAGGGGCGGACTGAAGCTTTCTTT; CDR3: CASSLTQGRTEAFF
size: many; J: TRBJ2-7; V: TRBV12-3/TRBV12-4; D: .; DNA: TGTGCCACCTCCGACAGCTACGAGCAGTACTTC; CDR3: CATSDSYEQYF
size: .; J: TRBJ2-5; V: TRBV29-1; D: .; DNA: TGCAGCGTTGAATGGACTGGCCGGACGGAGACCCAGTACTTC; CDR3: CSVEWTGRTETQYF
size: .; J: TRBJ2-3; V: TRBV29-1; D: TRBD2; DNA: TGCAGCGCCAGACTAGCGGGGGGCGTCACAGATACGCAGTATTTT; CDR3: CSARLAGGVTDTQYF
size: .; J: TRBJ2-7; V: TRBV7-2; D: .; DNA: TGTGTCAGCATCCGAGGCAGGGGCTCCTACGAGCAGTACTTC; CDR3: CVSIRGRGSYEQYF
size: few; J: TRBJ2-3; V: TRBV25-1; D: TRBD2; DNA: TGTGCCAGCAGTATAGCGGGGGGGGTCACAGATACGCAGTATTTT; CDR3: CASSIAGGVTDTQYF
size: .; J: TRBJ2-1; V: TRBV28; D: TRBD1; DNA: TGTGCCAGCAGATCCGGGACAGGTTTGGACTACAATGAGCAGTTCTTC; CDR3: CASRSGTGLDYNEQFF
size: few; J: TRBJ2-7; V: TRBV20-1; D: TRBD2; DNA: TGCAGTGTCCCCGATGCGGGGGTTTACGAGCAGTACTTC; CDR3: CSVPDAGVYEQYF
size: few; J: TRBJ2-7; V: TRBV12-3/TRBV12-4; D: .; DNA: TGTGCCAGCAGTCCCGGGACACCCCTTAACGAGCAGTACTTC; CDR3: CASSPGTPLNEQYF
size: many; J: TRBJ2-7; V: TRBV11-2; D: TRBD1; DNA: TGTGCCAGCAGCTCCGGACAGGGGATCTCCTACGAGCAGTACTTC; CDR3: CASSSGQGISYEQYF
size: .; J: TRBJ1-2; V: TRBV4-1; D: .; DNA: TGCGCCAGCAGCGATACGCAGGGAAACTATGGCTGCACCTTC; CDR3: CASSDTQGNYGCTF
size: few; J: TRBJ1-1; V: TRBV2; D: .; DNA: TGTGCCAGCAGTGTGCGCAGCCTGAACACTGAAGCTTTCTTT; CDR3: CASSVRSLNTEAFF
size: few; J: TRBJ2-3; V: TRBV5-4; D: .; DNA: TGTGCCAGCAAAGACACGGGACTGAGCACAGATACGCAGTATTTT; CDR3: CASKDTGLSTDTQYF
size: .; J: TRBJ1-2; V: TRBV4-3; D: .; DNA: TGCGCCAGCAGTTCCCGCCCCCGGGGGTCCGGTGGCTACACCTTC; CDR3: CASSSRPRGSGGYTF
size: few; J: TRBJ1-2; V: TRBV19; D: .; DNA: TGTGCCAGTAGTATAGATCAAATGACTGTATGGAATGGCTACACCTTC; CDR3: CASSIDQMTVWNGYTF
size: many; J: TRBJ2-3; V: TRBV20-1; D: .; DNA: TGCAGTGTCCCCCTGGAGGAGGGCGCAGATACGCAGTATTTT; CDR3: CSVPLEEGADTQYF
size: .; J: TRBJ1-1; V: TRBV7-9; D: .; DNA: TGTGCCAGCAGCATGGGGGAAGCTTTCTTT; CDR3: CASSMGEAFF
size: .; J: TRBJ2-1; V: TRBV11-2; D: .; DNA: TGTGCCAGCAGCGGACTTCGGAGGCAAGTCAATGAGCAGTTCTTC; CDR3: CASSGLRRQVNEQFF